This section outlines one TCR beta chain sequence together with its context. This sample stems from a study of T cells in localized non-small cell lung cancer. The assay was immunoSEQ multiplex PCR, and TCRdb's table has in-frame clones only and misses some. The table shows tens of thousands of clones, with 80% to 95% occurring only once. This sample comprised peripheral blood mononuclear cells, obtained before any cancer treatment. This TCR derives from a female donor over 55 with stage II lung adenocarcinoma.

In DNA form, the CDR3 reads TGTGCCAGCATCACACGGGAGGCCTACGAGCAGTACTTC. This translates into CASITREAYEQYF. V is TRBV2 and J is TRBJ2-7; 7 bases line up with TRBD2. CDR3 length: 13 residues. V lost 7 bases and J lost 2; bases outside the gene matches: 5. Germline CDR1 reads SNHLY; CDR2 reads FYNNEI.